This is a list of T cell receptor beta chains from one sample in a study of cytomegalovirus exposure and HLA in healthy donors. Libraries were prepared by immunoSEQ multiplex PCR; TCRdb keeps only in-frame clonotypes and omits some of them. Counted here are 90,000 to 150,000 clones, around 89% occurring once; the ten biggest clones make up roughly 6.3%. The sample taken for sequencing was PBMCs. These receptors originate from a woman under 30 in good health and CMV-seropositive. Each CDR3 is given with its conserved first and last residue. A D gene is named only where the DNA matches it firmly. Clone size is not always given. Where it is, it says once, few, many or a class for expanded clones.

J gene: TRBJ2-7
V gene: TRBV10-3
clone size: .
D gene: TRBD1
CDR3 protein: CAISDQGASSYEQYF
CDR3 DNA: TGTGCCATCAGTGATCAGGGGGCCAGCTCCTACGAGCAGTACTTC

J gene: TRBJ1-4
V gene: TRBV6-1
clone size: once
D gene: .
CDR3 protein: CASSEGGGTNEKLFF
CDR3 DNA: TGTGCCAGCAGTGAAGGAGGGGGAACTAATGAAAAACTGTTTTTT

J gene: TRBJ2-7
V gene: TRBV13
clone size: .
D gene: TRBD2
CDR3 protein: CASSPRGAGGPYEQYF
CDR3 DNA: TGTGCCAGCAGCCCCCGGGGAGCGGGAGGGCCCTACGAGCAGTACTTC

J gene: TRBJ2-7
V gene: TRBV4-2
clone size: .
D gene: TRBD2
CDR3 protein: CASSPGLTSGSPVEQYF
CDR3 DNA: TGTGCCAGCAGCCCAGGGCTGACTAGCGGGAGTCCGGTCGAGCAGTACTTC

J gene: TRBJ1-2
V gene: TRBV5-1
clone size: .
D gene: TRBD1
CDR3 protein: CASSLDGGTVYGYTF
CDR3 DNA: TGCGCCAGCAGCTTGGACGGTGGGACAGTCTATGGCTACACCTTC

J gene: TRBJ1-1
V gene: TRBV5-1
clone size: .
D gene: TRBD1
CDR3 protein: CASSSTGVLNTEAFF
CDR3 DNA: TGCGCCAGCAGCTCGACAGGGGTCTTGAACACTGAAGCTTTCTTT

J gene: TRBJ1-4
V gene: TRBV7-9
clone size: .
D gene: .
CDR3 protein: CASSSEAGWDEKLFF
CDR3 DNA: TGTGCCAGCAGCTCAGAAGCAGGGTGGGATGAAAAACTGTTTTTT

J gene: TRBJ1-4
V gene: TRBV5-1
clone size: .
D gene: .
CDR3 protein: CASSIQGSTNEKLFF
CDR3 DNA: TGCGCCAGCAGCATACAGGGTTCCACTAATGAAAAACTGTTTTTT

J gene: TRBJ2-3
V gene: TRBV7-9
clone size: .
D gene: TRBD1
CDR3 protein: CASSLATGTQYF
CDR3 DNA: TGTGCCAGCAGCTTAGCGACAGGGACGCAGTATTTT

J gene: TRBJ2-7
V gene: TRBV7-9
clone size: .
D gene: .
CDR3 protein: CASSLDVRAASSYEQYF
CDR3 DNA: TGTGCCAGCAGCTTAGACGTGCGGGCAGCGAGCTCCTACGAGCAGTACTTC

J gene: TRBJ2-1
V gene: TRBV27
clone size: once
D gene: .
CDR3 protein: CASSLSPTAYNEQFF
CDR3 DNA: TGTGCCAGCAGTTTATCCCCCACAGCCTACAATGAGCAGTTCTTC

J gene: TRBJ1-2
V gene: TRBV6-1
clone size: .
D gene: .
CDR3 protein: CASRSYQGQGYGYTF
CDR3 DNA: TGTGCCAGCAGATCGTACCAGGGGCAGGGCTATGGCTACACCTTC

J gene: TRBJ1-1
V gene: TRBV19
clone size: .
D gene: TRBD1
CDR3 protein: CASSIPGQGRPEAFF
CDR3 DNA: TGTGCCAGTAGTATACCGGGACAGGGCCGGCCTGAAGCTTTCTTT

J gene: TRBJ2-7
V gene: TRBV6-1
clone size: .
D gene: TRBD1
CDR3 protein: CASSEKGASSYEQYF
CDR3 DNA: TGTGCCAGCAGTGAAAAGGGGGCATCCTCCTACGAGCAGTACTTC

J gene: TRBJ2-3
V gene: TRBV19
clone size: .
D gene: .
CDR3 protein: CASKDTPSTDTQYF
CDR3 DNA: TGTGCCAGTAAGGACACGCCTAGCACAGATACGCAGTATTTT

J gene: TRBJ2-7
V gene: TRBV25-1
clone size: .
D gene: .
CDR3 protein: CASSVSTTPYEQYF
CDR3 DNA: TGTGCCAGCAGTGTTTCGACTACTCCCTACGAGCAGTACTTC

J gene: TRBJ1-1
V gene: TRBV10-3
clone size: .
D gene: TRBD1
CDR3 protein: CAISEQEPGQAFF
CDR3 DNA: TGTGCCATCAGTGAGCAAGAGCCGGGACAGGCTTTCTTT

J gene: TRBJ2-7
V gene: TRBV7-9
clone size: .
D gene: TRBD2
CDR3 protein: CASGLAGGEQYF
CDR3 DNA: TGTGCCAGCGGACTAGCGGGAGGCGAGCAGTACTTC

J gene: TRBJ2-2
V gene: TRBV5-4
clone size: once
D gene: TRBD1
CDR3 protein: CASSFQGAVGELFF
CDR3 DNA: TGTGCCAGCAGCTTTCAGGGGGCGGTCGGGGAGCTGTTTTTT

J gene: TRBJ2-1
V gene: TRBV9
clone size: .
D gene: TRBD1
CDR3 protein: CASSKGQGVSEQFF
CDR3 DNA: TGTGCCAGCAGCAAGGGACAGGGGGTTAGTGAGCAGTTCTTC

J gene: TRBJ1-1
V gene: TRBV9
clone size: .
D gene: .
CDR3 protein: CASSVDRRGTEAFF
CDR3 DNA: TGTGCCAGCAGCGTAGACCGACGAGGAACTGAAGCTTTCTTT

J gene: TRBJ1-2
V gene: TRBV5-6
clone size: .
D gene: TRBD1
CDR3 protein: CASSWDRGDYGYTF
CDR3 DNA: TGTGCCAGCAGTTGGGACAGGGGAGACTATGGCTACACCTTC

J gene: TRBJ2-7
V gene: TRBV5-6
clone size: few
D gene: .
CDR3 protein: CASSQTGSSYEQYF
CDR3 DNA: TGTGCCAGCAGTCAAACAGGGAGCTCCTACGAGCAGTACTTC

J gene: TRBJ2-3
V gene: TRBV14
clone size: .
D gene: .
CDR3 protein: CASSHLGTDTQYF
CDR3 DNA: TGTGCCAGCAGTCACTTAGGCACAGATACGCAGTATTTT

J gene: TRBJ1-2
V gene: TRBV15
clone size: few
D gene: .
CDR3 protein: CATSSTGPTVSYGYTF
CDR3 DNA: TGTGCCACCAGCTCTACAGGACCCACAGTCTCCTATGGCTACACCTTC

J gene: TRBJ2-7
V gene: TRBV2
clone size: .
D gene: .
CDR3 protein: CASSPTRVEQYF
CDR3 DNA: TGTGCCAGCAGCCCCACGAGGGTCGAGCAGTACTTC